This paragraph covers one TCR beta chain sequence. The data originate from a study of blood T cell repertoires in COVID-19. Overall study: The origin of the acute and convalescent COVID-19 samples was the United States, Italy and Spain.

The CDR3 spans 15 residues. V was pared by 6 bases and J by 2 bases, with 6 bases of the junction left unmatched. CDR1 is SGHRS, CDR2 YFSETQ, per germline. Methods used by the authors: Estimation of nucleated cell counts was performed using reference gene primer amplification. Profiling relied on immunoSEQ multiplex PCR, and the TCRdb table lists in-frame clones only, not all of them. V and J calls and clone size are given by that table; D and trimming were obtained from the DNA. Of under 250,000 clones listed, roughly 85% are singletons. The material sequenced was peripheral blood. This receptor was identified in a man aged 50 to 59 with COVID-19, enrolled during active disease. The chain couples TRBV5-1 to TRBJ2-3, with TRBD2 identical over 10 bases. The CDR3 region is CASNEGLATTDTQYF. CDR3 nucleotide sequence: TGCGCCAGCAATGAGGGACTAGCGACCACAGATACGCAGTATTTT.